Listed below are T cell receptor beta chains from one sample, sequenced in a study of Ad26.COV2.S vaccination and SARS-CoV-2 variants. Assay used: immunoSEQ multiplex PCR; TCRdb lists only in-frame clones, some missing. The sample contains around 450,000 clones, around 91% of which appear only once. The input for sequencing was peripheral blood, taken in a trial of Ad26.COV2.S vaccine versus placebo. The receptors shown here come from a person aged 18-60 years who received the Ad26.COV2.S COVID-19 vaccine or a placebo. Each CDR3 is given with its conserved first and last residue. A D gene is named only where the DNA matches it firmly. The size field is filled for only some rows; it gives once, few, many or a size class.

-	TRBV5-5	-	TRBJ2-1	CASSLAEGWNEQFF	TGTGCCAGCAGCTTGGCGGAGGGGTGGAATGAGCAGTTCTTC
-	TRBV28	-	TRBJ1-4	CASSLPATNEKLFF	TGTGCCAGCAGTTTGCCGGCAACTAATGAAAAACTGTTTTTT
-	TRBV9	few	TRBJ2-2	CASSLRPGELFF	TGTGCCAGCAGCCTCCGTCCCGGGGAGCTGTTTTTT
-	TRBV28	once	TRBJ1-2	CASSSGFGGYTF	TGTGCCAGCAGCTCAGGGTTTGGTGGCTACACCTTC
TRBD1	TRBV3-1/TRBV3-2	-	TRBJ1-5	CASSKQGYSNQPQHF	TGTGCCAGCAGCAAACAGGGGTATAGCAATCAGCCCCAGCATTTT
TRBD1	TRBV12-3/TRBV12-4	-	TRBJ2-7	CASSFLGGGEQYF	TGTGCCAGCAGTTTTCTAGGGGGCGGGGAGCAGTACTTC
TRBD1	TRBV28	-	TRBJ2-7	CASSLSPGTAYEQYF	TGTGCCAGCAGTTTATCTCCCGGGACAGCGTACGAGCAGTACTTC
-	TRBV29-1	-	TRBJ2-7	CSALRRAGSSYEQYF	TGCAGCGCCCTTAGGCGGGCAGGAAGCTCCTACGAGCAGTACTTC
TRBD2	TRBV11-2	once	TRBJ2-2	CASSLGPLAGKVFF	TGTGCCAGCAGCTTAGGGCCGCTAGCGGGAAAGGTGTTTTTT
-	TRBV13	-	TRBJ1-5	CASSLGQGLTQPQHF	TGTGCCAGCAGCTTAGGTCAGGGACTTACCCAGCCCCAGCATTTT
-	TRBV2	once	TRBJ1-1	CASSEEAGISPFF	TGTGCCAGCAGTGAAGAAGCGGGAATCTCGCCTTTCTTT
-	TRBV7-9	-	TRBJ1-5	CASSLRGAGQPQHF	TGTGCCAGCAGCTTAAGGGGGGCGGGTCAGCCCCAGCATTTT
TRBD1	TRBV28	-	TRBJ1-5	CASSLKRQGGQPQHF	TGTGCCAGCAGTTTAAAAAGACAGGGGGGTCAGCCCCAGCATTTT
-	TRBV5-1	-	TRBJ2-7	CASSTGSSYEQYF	TGCGCCAGCAGCACAGGAAGTTCCTACGAGCAGTACTTC
-	TRBV1	-	TRBJ2-7	CTSSPQDRGFIYEQYF	TGCACCAGCAGCCCTCAGGACAGGGGATTTATCTACGAGCAGTACTTC
TRBD2	TRBV30	once	TRBJ2-2	CAWRLPTSDRSGELFF	TGTGCCTGGAGACTACCGACTAGCGATCGTTCCGGGGAGCTGTTTTTT
-	TRBV19	-	TRBJ1-4	CASSIMGSAHEKLFF	TGTGCCAGTAGTATAATGGGGTCGGCTCATGAAAAACTGTTTTTT
TRBD2	TRBV4-1	-	TRBJ2-1	CASSQLAGLGNEQFF	TGCGCCAGCAGCCAACTAGCGGGGCTAGGGAATGAGCAGTTCTTC
-	TRBV5-8	once	TRBJ2-7	CASRDSTYEQYF	TGTGCCAGCAGGGACAGCACCTACGAGCAGTACTTC
-	TRBV4-1	-	TRBJ2-2	CASSQYANTGELFF	TGCGCCAGCAGCCAGTACGCAAACACCGGGGAGCTGTTTTTT
-	TRBV6-5	-	TRBJ1-5	CASRTGGGNQPQHF	TGTGCCAGCAGAACGGGGGGGGGCAATCAGCCCCAGCATTTT
-	TRBV7-9	-	TRBJ1-2	CASSLDLYGYTF	TGTGCCAGCAGCTTAGACTTGTATGGCTACACCTTC
-	TRBV6-1	-	TRBJ1-5	CASSEGGENQPQHF	TGTGCCAGCAGTGAAGGTGGGGAAAATCAGCCCCAGCATTTT
TRBD2	TRBV5-4	-	TRBJ2-3	CASSLTGGFTDTQYF	TGTGCCAGCAGCTTGACGGGAGGGTTCACAGATACGCAGTATTTT
TRBD2	TRBV5-5	-	TRBJ2-1	CASSFGTSGRVFNEQFF	TGTGCCAGCAGCTTCGGGACTAGCGGGAGAGTTTTCAATGAGCAGTTCTTC
-	TRBV5-6	-	TRBJ2-3	CASSFGLAKKDTQYF	TGTGCCAGCAGCTTCGGACTCGCTAAAAAAGATACGCAGTATTTT
-	TRBV7-8	-	TRBJ1-1	CASSLATIGNTEAFF	TGTGCCAGCAGCTTAGCGACGATCGGGAACACTGAAGCTTTCTTT
-	TRBV19	-	TRBJ2-7	CASSSASAATYEQYF	TGTGCCAGTAGCTCTGCCTCAGCGGCGACGTACGAGCAGTACTTC
TRBD2	TRBV9	-	TRBJ2-1	CASSPRPGRVDNEQFF	TGTGCCAGCAGCCCGCGCCCAGGGAGGGTAGACAATGAGCAGTTCTTC
-	TRBV19	-	TRBJ2-7	CASSMSGASSYEQYF	TGTGCCAGTAGTATGTCAGGGGCTAGCTCCTACGAGCAGTACTTC
TRBD2	TRBV28	-	TRBJ2-3	CASSLGLAGISTDTQYF	TGTGCCAGCAGTTTAGGGCTAGCGGGAATCAGCACAGATACGCAGTATTTT
-	TRBV6-2/TRBV6-3	-	TRBJ2-4	CASSYQTEIAKNIQYF	TGTGCCAGCAGTTACCAGACAGAGATAGCCAAAAACATTCAGTACTTC
-	TRBV3-1/TRBV3-2	-	TRBJ1-4	CASSQRSGGNEKLFF	TGTGCCAGCAGCCAACGGTCGGGCGGTAATGAAAAACTGTTTTTT
-	TRBV6-4	-	TRBJ1-5	CASNKPGALNQPQHF	TGTGCCAGCAACAAGCCGGGGGCCCTCAATCAGCCCCAGCATTTT
TRBD1	TRBV7-2	-	TRBJ1-2	CASSLERTGYGYTF	TGTGCCAGCAGCTTAGAGAGGACAGGCTATGGCTACACCTTC
TRBD1	TRBV2	-	TRBJ2-2	CASSERGQGTGELFF	TGTGCCAGCAGTGAGAGGGGACAGGGGACCGGGGAGCTGTTTTTT
-	TRBV18	-	TRBJ2-3	CASSLGPTDTQYF	TGTGCCAGCTCACTTGGACCCACAGATACGCAGTATTTT
-	TRBV11-3	-	TRBJ2-7	CASSPSQGSDEQYF	TGTGCCAGCAGCCCGAGCCAGGGTTCCGACGAGCAGTACTTC
-	TRBV3-1/TRBV3-2	-	TRBJ2-2	CASSQSQGRICGELFF	TGTGCCAGCAGCCAATCTCAGGGGAGAATATGCGGGGAGCTGTTTTTT
-	TRBV7-9	-	TRBJ2-7	CASSSPGGGSYEQYF	TGTGCCAGCAGCTCCCCGGGTGGGGGCTCCTACGAGCAGTACTTC
-	TRBV5-5	-	TRBJ2-3	CASSYASTTQGDTQYF	TGTGCCAGCAGCTACGCCTCGACTACCCAAGGGGATACGCAGTATTTT
-	TRBV6-5	-	TRBJ1-2	CASSLGHGPYGYTF	TGTGCCAGCAGCCTGGGGCATGGGCCCTATGGCTACACCTTC
TRBD2	TRBV6-5	-	TRBJ2-1	CYTRAGGLGNEQFF	TGTTACACACGAGCGGGAGGGCTAGGAAATGAGCAGTTCTTC
TRBD2	TRBV5-1	-	TRBJ2-3	CASSTSGSGDTQYF	TGCGCCAGCAGCACTAGCGGGAGTGGGGATACGCAGTATTTT
-	TRBV5-5	-	TRBJ1-4	CASSLGLTATNEKLFF	TGTGCCAGCAGCTTGGGGTTGACCGCCACTAATGAAAAACTGTTTTTT